This T cell receptor (beta chain) was sequenced for a study of T cells in Graves' hyperthyroidism and ophthalmopathy. Researchers amplified the TCR beta CDR3 regions from RNA transcripts. When the TCR CDR3 underwent first-round RT-PCR, the HTBI primer set was used. A single record per CDR3 protein comes from TCRdb applying MiXCR to the multiplex PCR reads. The sample has some 560,000 distinct CDR3 sequences; less than 15% are singletons. V lost 6 bases and J lost 0, with 16 bases in between. Germline CDR1 DFQATT, CDR2 SNEGSKA (reference sequence). CDR3 length equals 15 residues. The receptor's source is a woman in her thirties or forties with Graves' hyperthyroidism. Input material: blood. The chain carries TRBV20-1 and TRBJ2-3, with D perhaps TRBD1 (5 bases). This chain's CDR3 is CSASDSSTSTDTQYF. The CDR3, as DNA: TGCAGTGCGAGTGACAGCTCCACTAGCACAGATACGCAGTATTTT.